The present entry profiles one T cell receptor beta chain with its context. Antigen unknown. A much more abundant neighbour one base away suggests this may be a read error. The record originates from a study of blood T cells in healthy people across ages. Findings and limits, study-wide: TCR beta diversity per million T cells fell roughly linearly with age. It was held that the diversity estimates obtained from one million T cells were underestimates.

Germline CDR1 MGHDK, CDR2 SYGVNS. This CDR3 contains 17 residues. Approximately 10 milliliters was the volume of peripheral blood drawn from each donor. Together with a sample-barcoded 5' primer, a J-beta primer mix was included in a second PCR lasting 7 to 11 cycles. A single record per CDR3 protein comes from TCRdb applying MiXCR to the 5' RACE reads. The sample shows 650,000 to 800,000 distinct CDR3 sequences, about 42% of them seen only once. The sequenced sample consisted of blood. The source of this sequence is a man between 60 and 75 years old in good health. The V call is TRBV25-1, the J call TRBJ2-1, with 7 bases identical to TRBD1. The DNA end is more similar to TRBJ2-7, so the J call may be wrong. In nucleotides, the CDR3 is TGTGCCAGCAGTGACTCGACTCAGACAGGGAGCTTCTACGAGCAGTACTTC. This sequence encodes CASSDSTQTGSFYEQYF.